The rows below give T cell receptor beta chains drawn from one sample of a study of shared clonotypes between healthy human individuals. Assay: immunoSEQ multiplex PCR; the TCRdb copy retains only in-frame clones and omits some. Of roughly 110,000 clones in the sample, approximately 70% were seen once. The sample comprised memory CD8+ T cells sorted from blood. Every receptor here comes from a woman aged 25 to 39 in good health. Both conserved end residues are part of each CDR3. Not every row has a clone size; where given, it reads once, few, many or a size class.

CASSSRRRQELFF	TRBV19	TRBJ2-2	-
CASSLVRGTRYNEQFF	TRBV11-2	TRBJ2-1	once
CASSLSSMNTEAFF	TRBV5-6	TRBJ1-1	medium-sized
CARGTGRLSEQYF	TRBV2	TRBJ2-7	-
CASSLYRGTEAFF	TRBV11-2	TRBJ1-1	few
CASSETTVLGQADEQFF	TRBV2	TRBJ2-1	-
CASMGLAGVGQETQYF	TRBV27	TRBJ2-5	-
CASSERGGAGTDTQYF	TRBV2	TRBJ2-3	-
CSATGSTEAFF	TRBV29-1	TRBJ1-1	few
CASSVTGTSGSTGELFF	TRBV5-8	TRBJ2-2	-
CASSPRVGFTEAFF	TRBV4-1	TRBJ1-1	-
CASSPLSSLGAGILTDTQYF	TRBV28	TRBJ2-3	-
CASSLSIPGRGGYTF	TRBV27	TRBJ1-2	-
CASSLARVLAATNEKLFF	TRBV7-8	TRBJ1-4	-
CASSSDTGADAFF	TRBV7-9	TRBJ1-1	-
CASTVDRRPDTQYF	TRBV19	TRBJ2-3	few
CASSAARAGVSGANVLTF	TRBV2	TRBJ2-6	-
CASSLAITDTQYF	TRBV6-5	TRBJ2-3	-
CASSYGQHYEQYF	TRBV6-5	TRBJ2-7	-
CASSQRSNWDSGTISGANVLTF	TRBV4-1	TRBJ2-6	-
CASGLMGTGELFF	TRBV10-1	TRBJ2-2	-
CASSLGTSGPYEQYF	TRBV2	TRBJ2-7	-
CASSEGGGNQPQHF	TRBV19	TRBJ1-5	-
CASGQFSGNTIYF	TRBV14	TRBJ1-3	few
CASSQVLSGVGDEQFF	TRBV4-2	TRBJ2-1	-
CASRADRGPISGANVLTF	TRBV2	TRBJ2-6	-
CASSTPPNGSSYNEQFF	TRBV25-1	TRBJ2-1	-
CASSHDDSSGELFF	TRBV4-2	TRBJ2-2	-
CSVEDYGRAMNTEAFF	TRBV29-1	TRBJ1-1	-
CASSRSGDRVSNQPQHF	TRBV27	TRBJ1-5	-
CASSFTPGLAGERELFF	TRBV5-1	TRBJ2-2	few
CASRSPGGPMTGELFF	TRBV28	TRBJ2-2	-
CASSGDRGYLAKNIQYF	TRBV6-1	TRBJ2-4	-
CASSQRLVTDTQYF	TRBV4-2	TRBJ2-3	-
CATSRPMGRAGKETQYF	TRBV15	TRBJ2-5	-
CASKAFRNTGELFF	TRBV27	TRBJ2-2	-
CASSPGDTVWQQYF	TRBV18	TRBJ2-7	-
CASSTQGGAHGYTF	TRBV6-6	TRBJ1-2	many
CASSLIGYTGYTF	TRBV14	TRBJ1-2	many
CASSLGRGRGRGGPTEAFF	TRBV11-2	TRBJ1-1	-
CASSSRRGFTEAFF	TRBV28	TRBJ1-1	-
CASSIEDLDNEQFF	TRBV19	TRBJ2-1	-
CASSEVIFGGSYQETQYF	TRBV2	TRBJ2-5	once
CASSLARGAFGNTIYF	TRBV7-9	TRBJ1-3	-
CASSFKAGADTQYF	TRBV7-2	TRBJ2-3	once
CASSGRPGALGNEQFF	TRBV11-2	TRBJ2-1	once
CASSVGGASTDTQYF	TRBV9	TRBJ2-3	-